This TCR beta chain was profiled in a study of T cell responses to AZD1222 COVID-19 vaccine. Broader study findings: Repertoires were sampled only after the peak T cell response.

V gave up 3 bases and J gave up 2 bases, with 7 bases separating them. CDR3 length: 13 amino acids. Some clones are missing from TCRdb's copy, which holds only in-frame ones; the method was immunoSEQ multiplex PCR. The sample shows about 150,000 clones, 90% to 95% of them seen only once. Remarks on this clone: Its antigen remains unidentified.

The receptor's source is an adult in good health. The sample consisted of peripheral blood, taken on day 0 of AZD1222 vaccination. V gene TRBV12-3 or TRBV12-4 combines with J gene TRBJ2-5; D uncertain. The CDR3 sequence: CASSLSGQETQYF. DNA of the CDR3: TGTGCCAGCAGTTTGTCCGGACAAGAGACCCAGTACTTC.